The 13 T cell receptor beta chains below come from one sample, sequenced in a study of PD-1 blockade in classical Hodgkin lymphoma. Repertoires were generated with immunoSEQ multiplex PCR, while TCRdb's copy carries only in-frame clones and drops some. The sample includes 80,000 to 95,000 clones, approximately 86% of them seen just once. The sample's time point: cycle 4 day 1 (C4D1), after less than 7 weeks of nivolumab. Each patient relapsed following autologous stem cell transplantation, and prior brentuximab vedotin exposure differed. The specimen comprised peripheral blood mononuclear cells (PBMCs), sampled before the fourth cycle of nivolumab. The receptors derive from a human donor with classical Hodgkin lymphoma.

A few counts support this clone. One end of the junction fails to match germline, which may point to a read error. J is TRBJ2-3 and V is TRBV4-2, with D possibly matching TRBD2 (5 bases). The CDR3 has 14 residues. Germline CDR1 reads LGHNA; CDR2 reads YNFKEQ. In nucleotides, the CDR3 is TGTGCCAGCAGCCAAGATCCTAGCATAGATACGCAGTATTTT. It specifies CASSQDPSIDTQYF.

The chain combines TRBV27 with TRBJ2-7; 10 nucleotides align to TRBD2. This CDR3 comprises 18 residues. The V gene end was trimmed by 6 bases and the J gene end by 4 bases; junction bases not matched to a gene: 18. Germline CDR1 MNHEY, CDR2 SMNVEV (reference sequence). The CDR3 region is CASSAIQTSGKPTYEQYF. The CDR3 DNA is TGTGCCAGCAGCGCGATACAAACTAGCGGGAAGCCTACTTACGAGCAGTACTTC.

The V and J genes are TRBV5-4 and TRBJ1-3, with D perhaps matching TRBD1 (5 bases). Between the trimmed V and J ends, which lost 0 bases and 0 bases, there was a span of 10 bases. Germline CDR1 reads SGHNT; CDR2 reads YYREEE (reference sequence). There are 16 residues in the CDR3. The CDR3 nucleotides are TGTGCCAGCAGCTTGGTGGGGCCCCTCTCTGGAAACACCATATATTTT. This codes for CASSLVGPLSGNTIYF.

The chain links TRBV4-1 to TRBJ2-1; 8 bases agree with TRBD1. Germline V CDR1 and CDR2: MGHRA, YSYEKL. The CDR3 is made up of 16 amino acids. V shed 3 bases, J shed 5 bases, and the junction held 9 bases outside the gene matches. CDR3: CASSHPPGGSDNEQFF. CDR3 in DNA: TGCGCCAGCAGCCACCCCCCAGGGGGCAGCGACAATGAGCAGTTCTTC.

The V call is TRBV7-9, the J call TRBJ2-5, with 12 bases matching TRBD1. This CDR3 contains 16 residues. The germline CDR1 and CDR2 sequences are SEHNR and FQNEAQ (reference sequence). V gave up 1 base and J gave up 4 bases; unmatched junction bases: 4. This chain's CDR3 is CASSLGDRGPRETQYF. In nucleotides, the CDR3 is TGTGCCAGCAGCTTAGGGGACAGGGGGCCGAGAGAGACCCAGTACTTC.

The chain employs TRBV5-6 and TRBJ2-7; 9 bases are a match to TRBD1. Germline V gene sequence: CDR1 SGHDT, CDR2 YYEEEE. Trimming took 3 bases from V and 2 from J; bases not matched to a gene: 6. The CDR3 length is 15 residues. CDR3 bases: TGTGCCAGCAGCTCCGGGACAGGGAAGACCTACGAGCAGTACTTC. Protein: CASSSGTGKTYEQYF.

This chain connects TRBV7-2 to TRBJ1-2; D gene ambiguous. V gave up 3 bases and J gave up 0 bases, with 14 bases separating them. Germline loops: CDR1 SGHTA, CDR2 FQGNSA. This CDR3 has 16 residues. CDR3 sequence reads: CASSLFSVRTNYGYTF. The DNA for the CDR3 is TGTGCCAGCAGCTTGTTTAGTGTTAGGACTAACTATGGCTACACCTTC. Drawing the rest from reference TRBV7-2 and TRBJ1-2, the complete variable domain is GAGVSQSPSNKVTEKGKDVELRCDPISGHTALYWYRQSLGQGLEFLIYFQGNSAPDKSGLPSDRFSAERTGGSVSTLTIQRTQQEDSAVYLCASSLFSVRTNYGYTFGSGTRLTVV.

CDR3 residues: CASSLRWAGSSYEQYF. The CDR3 DNA reads as TGTGCCAGCAGCCTTCGGTGGGCGGGAAGTTCCTACGAGCAGTACTTC. The V gene is TRBV5-5, the J gene TRBJ2-7, with TRBD2 as a possible D gene (6 bases). The V and J ends lost 4 bases and 1 base respectively, with 18 bases between them. Germline CDR1 is SGHKS and CDR2 is YYEKEE (reference sequence). This CDR3 is built from 16 residues.

The rearrangement joins TRBV27 to TRBJ2-1; 10 nucleotides line up with TRBD2. This CDR3 is 16 amino acids long. Germline V lookup: CDR1 MNHEY, CDR2 SMNVEV (reference sequence). Trimming cost V 10 bases and J 5 bases; bases outside gene matches: 14. The CDR3 DNA reads TGTGCCATAAGCACCCCAATAGCGGGAGGCCACAATGAGCAGTTCTTC. It codes for CAISTPIAGGHNEQFF.

This sequence joins TRBV28 and TRBJ1-2; 7 bases line up with TRBD1. The CDR3 length is 19 residues. Germline CDR1 and CDR2: MDHEN and SYDVKM. The J segment lost 0 bases and the V segment lost 2 bases, leaving 15 bases of the junction unmatched. The CDR3 spells CASSLPGQDRALANYGYTF. The CDR3 DNA reads as TGTGCCAGCAGTTTACCGGGCCAAGACAGGGCATTAGCTAACTATGGCTACACCTTC.

This clone occurred a few times. This chain uses TRBV7-2 with TRBJ2-7, with D uncertain. The CDR3 sequence is 12 residues long. The germline CDR1 and CDR2 sequences are SGHTA and FQGNSA. With 4 bases removed from V and 0 bases from J, the gap between germline ends came to 4 bases. For the CDR3, the DNA is TGTGCCAGCAGCTACGCCTCCTACGAGCAGTACTTC. Encoded protein: CASSYASYEQYF.

This rearrangement joins TRBV14 to TRBJ2-7; a possible D gene is TRBD1 (6 bases). V shed 3 bases and J shed 3 bases, with 15 bases lying between them. CDR1 is SGHDN and CDR2 is FVKESK in the germline V gene. The CDR3 is 15 amino acids. This CDR3 is CASSHFDRPDYEQYF. DNA of the CDR3: TGTGCCAGCAGCCACTTTGACAGGCCCGACTACGAGCAGTACTTC.

This sequence joins TRBV11-2 and TRBJ2-7, with 11 bases that match TRBD2. The CDR3 is 18 amino acids. Trimming took 1 base from V and 2 from J; bases not matched to a gene: 10. In germline, CDR1 is SGHAT, CDR2 FQNNGV. The CDR3 here is CASSLVNPSGRMAYEQYF. CDR3 nucleotides: TGTGCCAGCAGCTTAGTGAATCCTAGCGGGAGGATGGCCTACGAGCAGTACTTC. Filled out from reference TRBV11-2 and TRBJ2-7, the complete variable domain reads EAGVAQSPRYKIIEKRQSVAFWCNPISGHATLYWYQQILGQGPKLLIQFQNNGVVDDSQLPKDRFSAERLKGVDSTLKIQPAKLEDSAVYLCASSLVNPSGRMAYEQYFGPGTRLTVT.